The clone carrying this T cell receptor (beta chain) has only a few counts. Its antigen is undetermined. Then a second PCR, running about 6 to 11 cycles, was carried out with a sample-barcoded 5' primer and a J-beta primer mix. MiXCR was run by TCRdb on the 5' RACE reads, yielding one entry per CDR3 protein. The repertoire holds roughly 830,000 distinct CDR3 sequences, with under 80% as singletons. Trimming left V 2 bases short and J 3 bases short, with 26 bases between. CDR3 length equals 20 residues. In germline, CDR1 is SEHNR, CDR2 FQNEAQ (reference sequence). This sample is drawn from a study of blood T cells in healthy people across ages. Findings of the study overall: Both naive CD4+ cell counts and diversity were greater in long-lived donors than in aged donors.

The origin of this receptor is a young man in good health. The material sequenced was blood. The chain recombines TRBV7-9 with TRBJ2-4; a weak D match, TRBD2 (5 bases). The CDR3 loop is CASSLWIGKEVVRDKNIQYF. CDR3 DNA sequence: TGTGCCAGCAGCTTATGGATTGGGAAGGAGGTGGTTCGAGACAAAAACATTCAGTACTTC.